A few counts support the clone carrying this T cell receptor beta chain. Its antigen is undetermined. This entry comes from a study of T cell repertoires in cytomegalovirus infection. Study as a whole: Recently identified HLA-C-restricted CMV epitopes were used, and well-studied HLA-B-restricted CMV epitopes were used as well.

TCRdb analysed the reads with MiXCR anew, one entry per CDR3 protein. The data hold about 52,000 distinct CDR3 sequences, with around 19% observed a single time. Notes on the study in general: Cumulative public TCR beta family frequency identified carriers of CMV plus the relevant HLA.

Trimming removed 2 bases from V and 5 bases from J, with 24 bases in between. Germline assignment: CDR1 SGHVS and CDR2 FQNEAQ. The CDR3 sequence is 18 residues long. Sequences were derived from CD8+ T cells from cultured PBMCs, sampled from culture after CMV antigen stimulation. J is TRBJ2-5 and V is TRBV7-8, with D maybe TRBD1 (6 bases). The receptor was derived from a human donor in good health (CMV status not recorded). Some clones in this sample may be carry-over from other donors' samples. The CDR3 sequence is CASSLRGSGQPSVETQYF. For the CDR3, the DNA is TGTGCCAGCAGCTTAAGGGGTTCGGGACAACCCTCCGTGGAGACCCAGTACTTC.